This TCR beta chain was profiled in a study of blood T cell repertoires in COVID-19. Study background: Sample material is recorded as cDNA or gDNA derived from T cells, B-cell-depleted T cells, or PBMCs.

The V end was cut by 6 bases, the J end by 5 bases, with 10 bases between. CDR3 length: 13 residues. Germline V gives CDR1 MDHEN, CDR2 SYDVKM. The protocol was immunoSEQ multiplex PCR, while the TCRdb copy is restricted to in-frame clones and leaves out a portion. The sample lists approximately 100,000 clones; approximately 82% were seen once. This TCR derives from a man between 65 and 80 years old with acute or convalescent COVID-19. The rearrangement links TRBV28 to TRBJ1-4; D may be TRBD1 (5 bases). The sample comprised peripheral blood. Here the CDR3 DNA reads TGTGCCAGCAGCCCCGGGGGGAATGAAAAACTGTTTTTT. It yields the protein CASSPGGNEKLFF.